Listed below are T cell receptor beta chains from one sample, sequenced in a study of T cell changes during pregnancy in multiple sclerosis. Repertoires were generated with immunoSEQ multiplex PCR, while TCRdb's copy carries only in-frame clones and drops some. The table shows roughly 29,000 clones, with more than 85% occurring only once. Sequences were derived from CD4+ T cells from peripheral blood mononuclear cells, sampled in the first trimester of pregnancy. The source is a female donor in good health, enrolled as a control in a pregnancy study. The CDR3 runs from the conserved cysteine through the conserved F or W.

>TRBJ1-5|TRBV7-9
CASSRDGDQPQHF
>TRBJ2-3|TRBV2
CASSEELAVYTQYF
>TRBJ2-2|TRBV4-2
CASSQTETGELFF
>TRBJ1-2|TRBV18
CASSSGTGDGYTF
>TRBJ1-2|TRBV28
CASSSGTAYGYTF
>TRBJ2-2|TRBV4-2
CASSQEWRTAGELFF
>TRBJ1-2|TRBV6-5
CASSLTGSRGYTF
>TRBJ2-3|TRBV29-1
CSADMTGEADTQYF
>TRBJ2-1|TRBV6-4
CASSDEGGGRNEQFF
>TRBJ1-2|TRBV5-1
CASRTGSPANYGYTF
>TRBJ1-2|TRBV7-8
CASSPGQGNYGYTF
>TRBJ2-5|TRBV7-2
CASSARLAAETQYF